This TCR beta chain was recorded in a study of blood T cells in healthy people across ages. About the study: Roughly one uniquely barcoded beta molecule per two T cells was captured. Overall study results and limits: Significant beta diversity loss was already apparent by age 40, declining roughly linearly. PBMCs were not sorted, which prevented a conclusive comparison of naive versus antigen-experienced cells. Long-lived donors exceeded aged donors in naive CD4+ cells and diversity.

Through a sample-barcoded 5' primer and a J-beta primer mix, a second PCR was run for roughly 6 to 12 cycles. In TCRdb, the 5' RACE reads were re-called with MiXCR into one record per CDR3 protein. The sample contains about 640,000 distinct CDR3 sequences, around 54% of which appear only once. The CDR3 covers 18 residues. V was shortened by 6 bases and J by 5 bases, with 27 bases between the two germline ends. Germline V lookup: CDR1 SGHRS, CDR2 YFSETQ. This clonotype is a singleton in its sample. Its antigen remains unidentified. The V call is TRBV5-1, the J call TRBJ2-1; perhaps TRBD2 as D (6 bases). The receptor was isolated from a man aged 55 to 70 in good health. Sequencing was done on a sample of blood. As DNA, the CDR3 is TGCGCCAGCACCCAGGGACTGGTGTTGACCACGACAAACAATGAGCAGTTCTTC. As protein: CASTQGLVLTTTNNEQFF.